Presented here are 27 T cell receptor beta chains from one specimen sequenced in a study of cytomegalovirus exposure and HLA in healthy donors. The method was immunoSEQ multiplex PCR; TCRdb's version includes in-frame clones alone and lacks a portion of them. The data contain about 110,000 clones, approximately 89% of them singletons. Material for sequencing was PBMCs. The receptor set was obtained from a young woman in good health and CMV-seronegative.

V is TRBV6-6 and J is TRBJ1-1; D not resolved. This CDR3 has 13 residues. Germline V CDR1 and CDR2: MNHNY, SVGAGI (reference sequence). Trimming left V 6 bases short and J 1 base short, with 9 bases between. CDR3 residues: CASRFTENTEAFF. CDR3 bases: TGTGCCAGCAGATTCACAGAGAACACTGAAGCTTTCTTT.

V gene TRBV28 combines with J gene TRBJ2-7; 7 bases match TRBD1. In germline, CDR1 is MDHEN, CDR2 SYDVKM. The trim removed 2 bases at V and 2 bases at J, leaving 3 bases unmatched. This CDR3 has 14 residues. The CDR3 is CASSLIGQAYEQYF. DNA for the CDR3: TGTGCCAGCAGTTTAATTGGACAGGCCTACGAGCAGTACTTC. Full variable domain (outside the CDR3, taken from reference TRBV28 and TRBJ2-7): DVKVTQSSRYLVKRTGEKVFLECVQDMDHENMFWYRQDPGLGLRLIYFSYDVKMKEKGDIPEGYSVSREKKERFSLILESASTNQTSMYLCASSLIGQAYEQYFGPGTRLTVT.

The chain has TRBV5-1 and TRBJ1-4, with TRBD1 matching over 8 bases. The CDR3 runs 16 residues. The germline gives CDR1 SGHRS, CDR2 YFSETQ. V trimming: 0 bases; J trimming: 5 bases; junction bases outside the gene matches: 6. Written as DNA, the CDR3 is TGCGCCAGCAGCTTGGGTGGACAGGGCGGCAATGAAAAACTGTTTTTT. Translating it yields CASSLGGQGGNEKLFF.

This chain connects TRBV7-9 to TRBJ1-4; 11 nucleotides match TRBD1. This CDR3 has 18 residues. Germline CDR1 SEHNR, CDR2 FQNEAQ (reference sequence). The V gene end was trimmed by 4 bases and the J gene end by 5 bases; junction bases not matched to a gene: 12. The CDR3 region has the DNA TGTGCCAGCAGCTCCCCCCGCGGATGGGACAGGGGGAATGAAAAACTGTTTTTT. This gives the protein CASSSPRGWDRGNEKLFF.

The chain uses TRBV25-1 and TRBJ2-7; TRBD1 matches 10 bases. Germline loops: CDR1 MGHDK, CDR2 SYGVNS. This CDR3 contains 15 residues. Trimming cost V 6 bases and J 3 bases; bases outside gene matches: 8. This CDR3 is CASSERGDRGYEQYF. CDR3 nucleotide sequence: TGTGCCAGCAGCGAGCGAGGGGACAGGGGCTACGAGCAGTACTTC.

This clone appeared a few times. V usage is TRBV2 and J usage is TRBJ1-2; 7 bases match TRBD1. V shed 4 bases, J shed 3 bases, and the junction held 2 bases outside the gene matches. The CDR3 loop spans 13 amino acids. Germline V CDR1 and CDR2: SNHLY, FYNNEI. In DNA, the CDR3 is TGTGCCAGCAGTGTCAGGGGGTACTATGGCTACACCTTC. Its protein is CASSVRGYYGYTF.

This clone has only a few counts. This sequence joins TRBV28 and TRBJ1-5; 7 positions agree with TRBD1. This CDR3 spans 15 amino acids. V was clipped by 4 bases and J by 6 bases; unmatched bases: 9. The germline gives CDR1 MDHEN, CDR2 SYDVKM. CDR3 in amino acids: CASSYLGQQSQPQHF. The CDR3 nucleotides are TGTGCCAGCAGTTATCTGGGACAGCAATCTCAGCCCCAGCATTTT.

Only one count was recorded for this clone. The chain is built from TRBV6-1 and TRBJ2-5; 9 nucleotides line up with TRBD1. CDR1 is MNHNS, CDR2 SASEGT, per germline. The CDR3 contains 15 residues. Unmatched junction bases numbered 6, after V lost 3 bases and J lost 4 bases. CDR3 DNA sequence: TGTGCCAGCAGTGATCTGGGACAGGGTATAGAGACCCAGTACTTC. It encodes CASSDLGQGIETQYF.

The CDR3 loop reads CASSSSTDTGELFF. The DNA for the CDR3 is TGTGCCAGCAGCTCATCAACAGACACCGGGGAGCTGTTTTTT. V gene TRBV11-2 combines with J gene TRBJ2-2; no firm D call. The CDR3 sequence is 14 residues long. Per germline, CDR1 SGHAT and CDR2 FQNNGV. Trimming removed 4 bases at V and 3 bases at J, with 9 bases between.

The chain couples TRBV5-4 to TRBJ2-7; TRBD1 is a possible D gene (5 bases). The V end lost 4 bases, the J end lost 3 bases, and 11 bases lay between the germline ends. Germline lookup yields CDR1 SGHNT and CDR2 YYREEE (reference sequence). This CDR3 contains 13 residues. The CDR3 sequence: CASSTTDSYEQYF. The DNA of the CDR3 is TGTGCCAGCAGCACCACCGACAGCTACGAGCAGTACTTC.

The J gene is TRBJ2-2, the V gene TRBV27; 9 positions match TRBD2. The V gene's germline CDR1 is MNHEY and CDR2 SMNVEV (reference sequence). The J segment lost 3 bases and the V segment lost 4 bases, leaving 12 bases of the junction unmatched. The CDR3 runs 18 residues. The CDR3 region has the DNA TGTGCCAGCAGTTGGGATAATGGCGGGAGGGCAGACACCGGGGAGCTGTTTTTT. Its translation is CASSWDNGGRADTGELFF.

The CDR3 sequence is CASSRDINNEQFF. The CDR3 DNA follows: TGTGCCAGCAGCCGCGACATCAACAATGAGCAGTTCTTC. The chain is built from TRBV11-3 and TRBJ2-1; D unclear. CDR1 is SGHNT, CDR2 YENEEA, per germline. V lost 5 bases and J lost 5, with 10 bases in between. The CDR3 length is 13 residues.

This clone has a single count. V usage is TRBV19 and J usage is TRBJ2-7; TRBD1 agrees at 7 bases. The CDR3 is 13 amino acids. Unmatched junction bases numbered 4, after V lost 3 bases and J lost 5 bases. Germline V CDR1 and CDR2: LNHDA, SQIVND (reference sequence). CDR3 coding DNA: TGTGCCAGTAGTATTCGTCAGGGGGACGAGCAGTACTTC. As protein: CASSIRQGDEQYF.

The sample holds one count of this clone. Here the CDR3 reads CASSTKQGMNTEAFF. CDR3 in DNA: TGTGCCAGCAGCACAAAACAGGGGATGAACACTGAAGCTTTCTTT. The chain carries TRBV7-9 and TRBJ1-1, with 7 bases fitting TRBD1. Losses at the gene ends were 5 bases for V and 0 bases for J; bases not matched to a gene: 6. The CDR3 is 15 residues long. Germline-derived CDR1 and CDR2 are SEHNR and FQNEAQ (reference sequence). The whole variable domain, remainder taken from reference TRBV7-9 and TRBJ1-1, is DTGVSQNPRHKITKRGQNVTFRCDPISEHNRLYWYRQTLGQGPEFLTYFQNEAQLEKSRLLSDRFSAERPKGSFSTLEIQRTEQGDSAMYLCASSTKQGMNTEAFFGQGTRLTVV.

The CDR3 DNA reads as TGTGCCTGGAGTCCGGGTCGACTCTACGAGCAGTACTTC. Its translation is CAWSPGRLYEQYF. This chain joins TRBV30 and TRBJ2-7; D is ambiguous. Germline assignment: CDR1 GTSNPN and CDR2 SVGIG (reference sequence). This CDR3 has 13 residues. V was shortened by 2 bases and J by 3 bases, with 11 bases between the two germline ends. Supplemented by reference TRBV30 and TRBJ2-7, the full variable domain reads SQTIHQWPATLVQPVGSPLSLECTVEGTSNPNLYWYRQAAGRGLQLLFYSVGIGQISSEVPQNLSASRPQDRQFILSSKKLLLSDSGFYLCAWSPGRLYEQYFGPGTRLTVT.

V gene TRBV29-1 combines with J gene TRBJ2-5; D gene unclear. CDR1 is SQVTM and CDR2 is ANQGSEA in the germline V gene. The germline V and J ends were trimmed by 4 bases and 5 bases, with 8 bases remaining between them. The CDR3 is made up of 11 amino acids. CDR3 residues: CSVGYLETQYF. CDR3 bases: TGCAGCGTTGGCTATCTTGAGACCCAGTACTTC.

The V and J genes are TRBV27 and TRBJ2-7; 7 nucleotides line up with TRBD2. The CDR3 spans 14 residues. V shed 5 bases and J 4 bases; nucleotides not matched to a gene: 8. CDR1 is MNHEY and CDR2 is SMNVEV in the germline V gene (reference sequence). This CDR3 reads CASSPPGLPYEQYF. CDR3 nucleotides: TGTGCCAGCAGTCCACCGGGACTACCGTACGAGCAGTACTTC.

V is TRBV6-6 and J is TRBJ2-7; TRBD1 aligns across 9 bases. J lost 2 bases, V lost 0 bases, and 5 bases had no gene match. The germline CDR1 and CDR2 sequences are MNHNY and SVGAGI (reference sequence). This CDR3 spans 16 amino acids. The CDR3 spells CASSYSETGGPYEQYF. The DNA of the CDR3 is TGTGCCAGCAGTTACTCGGAAACAGGGGGCCCCTACGAGCAGTACTTC.

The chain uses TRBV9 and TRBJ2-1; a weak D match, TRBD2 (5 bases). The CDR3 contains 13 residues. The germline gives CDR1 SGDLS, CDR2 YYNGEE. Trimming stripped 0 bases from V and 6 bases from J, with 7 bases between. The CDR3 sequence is CASSVGGSNEQFF. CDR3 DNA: TGTGCCAGCAGCGTAGGAGGGTCCAATGAGCAGTTCTTC.

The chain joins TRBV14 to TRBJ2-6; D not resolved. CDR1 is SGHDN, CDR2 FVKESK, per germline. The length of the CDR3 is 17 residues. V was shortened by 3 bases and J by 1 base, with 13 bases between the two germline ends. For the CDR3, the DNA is TGTGCCAGCAGCCAGTCTATCACGATTTCTGGGGCCAACGTCCTGACTTTC. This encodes CASSQSITISGANVLTF.

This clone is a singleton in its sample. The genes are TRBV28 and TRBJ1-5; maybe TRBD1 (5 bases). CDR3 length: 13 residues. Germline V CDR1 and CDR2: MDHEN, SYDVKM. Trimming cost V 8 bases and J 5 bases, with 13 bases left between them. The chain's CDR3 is CASLASRDQPQHF. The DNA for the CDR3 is TGTGCCAGCTTGGCGTCCAGGGATCAGCCCCAGCATTTT.

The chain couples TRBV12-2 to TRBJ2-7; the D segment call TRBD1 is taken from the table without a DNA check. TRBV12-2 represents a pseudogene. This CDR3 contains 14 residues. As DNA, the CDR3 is TGTGCAAGTCGCTTAGGGGGCACCCCCTACGAGCAGTACTTC. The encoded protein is CASRLGGTPYEQYF.

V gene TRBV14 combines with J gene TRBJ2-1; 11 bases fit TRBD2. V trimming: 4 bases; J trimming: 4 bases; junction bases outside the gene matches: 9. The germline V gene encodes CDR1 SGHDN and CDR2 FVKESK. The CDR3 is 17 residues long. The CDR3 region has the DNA TGTGCCAGCAGCCTAATGGTAGGGACTAGCGGATACAATGAGCAGTTCTTC. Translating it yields CASSLMVGTSGYNEQFF.

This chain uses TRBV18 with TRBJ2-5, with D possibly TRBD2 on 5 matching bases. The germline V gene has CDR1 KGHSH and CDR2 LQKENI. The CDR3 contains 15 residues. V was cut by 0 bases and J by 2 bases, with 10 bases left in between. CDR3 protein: CASSPPNTGQETQYF. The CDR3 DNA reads TGTGCCAGCTCACCACCGAATACGGGGCAAGAGACCCAGTACTTC.

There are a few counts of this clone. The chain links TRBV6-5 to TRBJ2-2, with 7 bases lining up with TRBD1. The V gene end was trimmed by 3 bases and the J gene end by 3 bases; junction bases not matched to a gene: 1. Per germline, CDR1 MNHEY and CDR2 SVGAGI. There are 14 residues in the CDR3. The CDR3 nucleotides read TGTGCCAGCAGTTATCAGGGGGACACCGGGGAGCTGTTTTTT. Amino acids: CASSYQGDTGELFF.

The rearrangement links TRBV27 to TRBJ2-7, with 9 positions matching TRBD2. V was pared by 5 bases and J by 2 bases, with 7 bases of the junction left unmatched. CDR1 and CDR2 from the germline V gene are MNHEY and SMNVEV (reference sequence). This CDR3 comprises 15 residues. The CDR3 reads CASSRTSGLPYEQYF. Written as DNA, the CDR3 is TGTGCCAGCAGTAGAACTAGCGGGTTACCCTACGAGCAGTACTTC.

The CDR3 DNA is TGTGCCAGCAGCATCCAAGGGAGGGTCTATGGCTACACCTTC. Amino acids: CASSIQGRVYGYTF. The chain joins TRBV7-2 to TRBJ1-2; D is uncertain. V gave up 5 bases and J gave up 4 bases, with 14 bases separating them. Germline V gene sequence: CDR1 SGHTA, CDR2 FQGNSA. This CDR3 region has 14 residues.